These 19 T cell receptor beta chains came from one sample sequenced in a study of blood T cell repertoires in COVID-19. Only in-frame clones appear in the TCRdb table, and some are missing; sequencing was by immunoSEQ multiplex PCR. The table shows hundreds of thousands of clones, with 80% to 90% occurring only once. The sequenced sample consisted of peripheral blood. These receptors were collected from a middle-aged woman who had recovered from COVID-19.

The J gene is TRBJ2-1, the V gene TRBV18; D is perhaps TRBD1 (5 bases). Trimming took 4 bases from V and 0 from J, leaving 10 bases between them. The CDR3 loop spans 15 amino acids. Germline CDR1 reads KGHSH; CDR2 reads LQKENI. The CDR3 protein is CASSLAGFSYNEQFF. CDR3 coding DNA: TGTGCCAGCTCACTAGCAGGGTTCTCCTACAATGAGCAGTTCTTC.

The J gene is TRBJ1-1, the V gene TRBV19; D is unresolved. The germline V and J ends were trimmed by 1 base and 1 base, with 7 bases remaining between them. The CDR3 is 14 amino acids. From germline, CDR1 is LNHDA and CDR2 SQIVND (reference sequence). The CDR3: CASSIGPGNTEAFF. The CDR3 nucleotides are TGTGCCAGTAGTATAGGCCCAGGGAACACTGAAGCTTTCTTT.

The chain is built from TRBV18 and TRBJ2-7, with 7 bases fitting TRBD2. Germline CDR1 and CDR2: KGHSH and LQKENI. This CDR3 region has 15 residues. The J segment lost 4 bases and the V segment lost 2 bases, leaving 8 bases of the junction unmatched. For the CDR3, the DNA is TGTGCCAGCTCACCAAGGTCAGCGGGGAGATACGAGCAGTACTTC. This sequence encodes CASSPRSAGRYEQYF.

V usage is TRBV9 and J usage is TRBJ2-1; 9 positions agree with TRBD2. The CDR3 is 14 residues long. The V gene's germline CDR1 is SGDLS and CDR2 YYNGEE. The V segment lost 4 bases and the J segment 4 bases; nucleotides outside the gene matches: 3. CDR3 DNA: TGTGCCAGCAGCACAAGCGGGGGGTACAATGAGCAGTTCTTC. This sequence encodes CASSTSGGYNEQFF.

The genes are TRBV7-6 and TRBJ1-1; 7 positions match TRBD1. The CDR3 loop spans 16 amino acids. V lost 5 bases, J lost 4 bases, and 13 bases stayed unmatched. Germline V gene lookup returns CDR1 SGHVS and CDR2 FNYEAQ. The CDR3, as DNA: TGTGCCAGCAGCGGGCTACTAAGGGGGCTGGGCACTGAAGCTTTCTTT. Its protein is CASSGLLRGLGTEAFF.

The rearrangement joins TRBV19 to TRBJ2-7, with TRBD1 identical over 7 bases. Germline V gene lookup returns CDR1 LNHDA and CDR2 SQIVND (reference sequence). This CDR3 contains 11 residues. CDR3 sequence reads: CASSIGGQVVV. CDR3 coding DNA: TGTGCCAGTAGTATTGGAGGACAGGTGGTGGTC.

The rearrangement joins TRBV30 to TRBJ2-7; 7 nucleotides agree with TRBD2. The CDR3 totals 13 residues. In germline, CDR1 is GTSNPN, CDR2 SVGIG (reference sequence). V shed 1 base and J 4 bases; nucleotides not matched to a gene: 4. This chain's CDR3 is CAWSAGRGYEQYF. The DNA for the CDR3 is TGTGCCTGGAGTGCTGGGAGGGGATACGAGCAGTACTTC.

This chain's CDR3 is CASSSQTGGTQPQHF. The CDR3, as DNA: TGTGCCAGCAGTAGCCAGACAGGGGGCACCCAGCCCCAGCATTTT. The rearrangement links TRBV6-1 to TRBJ1-5; TRBD1 matches 10 bases. This CDR3 region has 15 residues. V dropped 5 bases and J dropped 7; count of bases not matched to a gene: 8. Germline V gene lookup returns CDR1 MNHNS and CDR2 SASEGT.

The rearrangement uses TRBV18 and TRBJ1-4, with D uncertain. The CDR3 extends over 19 amino acids. Trimming removed 2 bases at V and 0 bases at J, with 19 bases between. CDR1 is KGHSH and CDR2 is LQKENI in the germline V gene. DNA of the CDR3: TGTGCCAGCTCACCAGGCAGGAGGGTCCCGTTTGCAACTAATGAAAAACTGTTTTTT. Residues: CASSPGRRVPFATNEKLFF.

The rearrangement joins TRBV3-1 (or the pseudogene TRBV3-2) to TRBJ1-2; TRBD1 aligns across 9 bases. The V gene's germline CDR1 is LGHDT and CDR2 YNNKEL (reference sequence). Trimming cost V 0 bases and J 6 bases; bases outside gene matches: 2. The CDR3 sequence is 14 residues long. CDR3 DNA: TGTGCCAGCAGCCAAGAATGGACAGGGGATGGCTACACCTTC. Translated: CASSQEWTGDGYTF.

The rearrangement uses TRBV7-8 and TRBJ1-2, with D unclear. From germline, CDR1 is SGHVS and CDR2 FQNEAQ. The CDR3 contains 15 residues. V was shortened by 2 bases and J by 4 bases, with 14 bases between the two germline ends. The CDR3 sequence is CASSLLAGWAYGYTF. The CDR3, as DNA: TGTGCCAGCAGCTTACTGGCGGGATGGGCCTATGGCTACACCTTC.

This chain links TRBV11-2 with TRBJ2-3; D is undetermined. The CDR3 is 16 residues long. In germline, CDR1 is SGHAT, CDR2 FQNNGV. Trimming removed 7 bases from V and 0 bases from J, with 17 bases in between. CDR3 sequence: CASTTAGSASTDTQYF. CDR3 sequence (DNA): TGTGCCAGCACCACGGCAGGTTCCGCTAGCACAGATACGCAGTATTTT. Combining the CDR3 with reference TRBV11-2 and TRBJ2-3 gives the whole variable domain EAGVAQSPRYKIIEKRQSVAFWCNPISGHATLYWYQQILGQGPKLLIQFQNNGVVDDSQLPKDRFSAERLKGVDSTLKIQPAKLEDSAVYLCASTTAGSASTDTQYFGPGTRLTVL.

The chain joins TRBV5-1 to TRBJ2-7; no firm D call. Trimming shortened V by 0 bases and J by 3 bases, and 10 bases separated the two germline ends. CDR1 and CDR2 from the germline V gene are SGHRS and YFSETQ. The CDR3 covers 14 residues. The CDR3 spells CASSLAYRSYEQYF. The DNA for the CDR3 is TGCGCCAGCAGCTTGGCGTACCGCAGCTACGAGCAGTACTTC. The variable domain in full, completed from reference TRBV5-1 and TRBJ2-7, reads KAGVTQTPRYLIKTRGQQVTLSCSPISGHRSVSWYQQTPGQGLQFLFEYFSETQRNKGNFPGRFSGRQFSNSRSEMNVSTLELGDSALYLCASSLAYRSYEQYFGPGTRLTVT.

This rearrangement joins TRBV2 to TRBJ1-3; TRBD1 agrees at 7 bases. Germline values: CDR1 SNHLY, CDR2 FYNNEI. J was trimmed by 4 bases and V by 3 bases; bases with no gene match: 3. The CDR3 has 14 amino acids. DNA for the CDR3: TGTGCCAGCAGTGAGGGGACAGTGGGAAACACCATATATTTT. It is translated as CASSEGTVGNTIYF.

This chain connects TRBV2 to TRBJ1-5; D is uncertain. Trimming shortened V by 6 bases and J by 1 base, and 7 bases separated the two germline ends. This CDR3 has 13 amino acids. CDR1 and CDR2 from the germline V gene are SNHLY and FYNNEI. CDR3 in DNA: TGTGCCAGCAGAAGACTGAGCAATCAGCCCCAGCATTTT. Translating gives CASRRLSNQPQHF.

The rearrangement links TRBV27 to TRBJ1-1; TRBD1 matches at 8 bases. The V gene end was trimmed by 6 bases and the J gene end by 11 bases; junction bases not matched to a gene: 11. The CDR3 is made up of 13 amino acids. Germline V lookup: CDR1 MNHEY, CDR2 SMNVEV (reference sequence). The CDR3, as DNA: TGTGCCAGCAGCCCCCAGGGGGCTGGGGACGCTTTCTTT. This codes for CASSPQGAGDAFF.

The V and J genes are TRBV3-1 (or the pseudogene TRBV3-2) and TRBJ2-2; D not certain. The germline V and J ends were trimmed by 1 base and 5 bases, with 8 bases remaining between them. Germline CDR1 and CDR2: LGHDT and YNNKEL (reference sequence). This CDR3 has 14 residues. The CDR3 DNA reads as TGTGCCAGCAGCCAAGTCTGGCAAACCGGGGAGCTGTTTTTT. Translating it yields CASSQVWQTGELFF.

The V and J genes are TRBV19 and TRBJ1-4; D gene unclear. V was pared by 0 bases and J by 0 bases, with 20 bases between. CDR1 and CDR2 from the germline V gene are LNHDA and SQIVND (reference sequence). The length of the CDR3 is 20 residues. The CDR3 loop reads CASSIDRPHGVDSTNEKLFF. The CDR3 coding sequence is TGTGCCAGTAGTATAGATCGCCCACACGGGGTGGATTCAACTAATGAAAAACTGTTTTTT.

The chain is built from TRBV4-3 and TRBJ2-1; maybe TRBD1 (6 bases). The CDR3 has 17 residues. Germline CDR1 LGHNA, CDR2 YSLEER. The V and J ends lost 0 bases and 8 bases respectively, with 20 bases between them. CDR3 region: CASSQEASWTEGDEQFF. CDR3 DNA sequence: TGCGCCAGCAGCCAAGAGGCGTCCTGGACCGAGGGGGATGAGCAGTTCTTC.